This T cell receptor (beta chain) was captured in a study of T cells in Graves' hyperthyroidism and ophthalmopathy. Study details: Peripheral blood draws took place at initial diagnosis, ahead of any treatment.

The study excluded patients with uncontrolled infection, other autoimmune disease, pregnancy or lactation. From RNA transcripts, TCR beta CDR3 regions were amplified. In the first-round RT-PCR of the TCR CDR3, the HTBI primer set was used. From the multiplex PCR reads, TCRdb called clonotypes with MiXCR, one entry per CDR3 protein. The data hold a few hundred thousand distinct CDR3 sequences, with roughly 16% observed a single time. This clonotype has a count of ten or more. J was trimmed by 4 bases and V by 2 bases; bases with no gene match: 17. CDR1 and CDR2 (germline): MNHEY, SVGAGI. This CDR3 is 19 amino acids long.

Sequenced sample: blood. The receptor comes from a woman in her thirties with Graves' ophthalmopathy. V usage is TRBV6-5 and J usage is TRBJ2-7, with 10 nucleotides matching TRBD2. This chain's CDR3 is CASSYLGGRSGRASYEQYF. CDR3 nucleotide sequence: TGTGCCAGCAGTTACCTAGGGGGACGAAGCGGGAGGGCCTCGTACGAGCAGTACTTC.